These 27 T cell receptor beta chains came from one sample sequenced in a study of post-analysis software for immune sequencing data. Incorporated into the TCR beta cDNA libraries were unique molecular identifiers, which served to reduce PCR and sequencing biases. TCRdb called the PCR reads again in MiXCR, with one record for every CDR3 protein. The sample yields 150,000 to 200,000 distinct CDR3 sequences, 36% seen once. The input for sequencing was blood, taken after autologous hematopoietic stem cell transplantation. Receptor source: a girl aged 5 to 17 with multiple sclerosis.

Ten or more counts support this clonotype. The chain joins TRBV18 to TRBJ1-2; the match to TRBD1 covers 7 bases. V shed 6 bases and J 7 bases; nucleotides not matched to a gene: 8. The CDR3 has 13 amino acids. Germline CDR1 and CDR2: KGHSH and LQKENI. This CDR3 is CASSLNRGSGYTF. In DNA form, the CDR3 reads TGTGCCAGCTCGCTGAACAGGGGCTCTGGCTACACCTTC.

V gene TRBV7-2 combines with J gene TRBJ2-3, with D maybe TRBD2 (5 bases). CDR1 and CDR2 from the germline V gene are SGHTA and FQGNSA. The V end was cut by 2 bases, the J end by 2 bases, with 14 bases between. CDR3 length equals 16 residues. The chain's CDR3 is CASSLTAAGLTDTQYF. CDR3 in DNA: TGTGCCAGCAGCTTAACGGCGGCGGGCCTCACAGATACGCAGTATTTT. Looking up the rest from reference TRBV7-2 and TRBJ2-3 gives the full variable domain: GAGVSQSPSNKVTEKGKDVELRCDPISGHTALYWYRQSLGQGLEFLIYFQGNSAPDKSGLPSDRFSAERTGGSVSTLTIQRTQQEDSAVYLCASSLTAAGLTDTQYFGPGTRLTVL.

Remarks on this clonotype: Germline and junction disagree at one end, which may indicate a read error. The chain has TRBV14 and TRBJ2-1; D may be TRBD2 (6 bases). The CDR3 spans 13 residues. The V gene's germline CDR1 is SGHDN and CDR2 FVKESK. The CDR3 loop reads CASSRGLYSEQFF. The CDR3 bases are TGTGCCAGCAGCCGGGGACTCTACAGTGAGCAGTTCTTC.

This chain joins TRBV4-2 and TRBJ2-5, with 13 bases matching TRBD2. There are 15 residues in the CDR3. The V gene's germline CDR1 is LGHNA and CDR2 YNFKEQ. The junction had 10 bases not matched to a gene; V was cut back by 4 bases and J by 11 bases. CDR3 in amino acids: CASSPGTSGELGQYF. In DNA form, the CDR3 reads TGTGCCAGCAGCCCAGGGACTAGCGGGGAACTTGGGCAGTACTTC.

The chain combines TRBV25-1 with TRBJ1-2; no reliable D call. Per the germline V gene, CDR1 is MGHDK and CDR2 is SYGVNS. The CDR3 has 15 residues. V was clipped by 0 bases and J by 6 bases, with 14 bases between them. The CDR3 DNA follows: TGTGCCAGCAGTGAATATTTTTGGGATAGGGATGGCTACACCTTC. It yields the protein CASSEYFWDRDGYTF.

A few counts support this clonotype. The chain recombines TRBV20-1 with TRBJ1-1; 7 bases are a match to TRBD1. The CDR3 is 13 amino acids. The germline V gene encodes CDR1 DFQATT and CDR2 SNEGSKA (reference sequence). Trimming at V came to 6 bases and at J to 4 bases, leaving 8 bases not matched to a gene. CDR3 DNA sequence: TGCAGTGCCCCAAGGGGGCTGGTCACTGAAGCTTTCTTT. The encoded protein is CSAPRGLVTEAFF.

V is TRBV4-1 and J is TRBJ2-7; 9 bases are shared with TRBD1. CDR3 size: 16 residues. From germline, CDR1 is MGHRA and CDR2 YSYEKL. V lost 3 bases and J lost 3; bases outside the gene matches: 9. CDR3 residues: CASSQESGQGYYEQYF. Here the CDR3 DNA reads TGCGCCAGCAGCCAGGAGTCGGGACAGGGATACTACGAGCAGTACTTC.

V gene TRBV7-2 combines with J gene TRBJ1-1; 7 bases align to TRBD1. Trimming took 1 base from V and 10 from J; bases not matched to a gene: 9. Per germline, CDR1 SGHTA and CDR2 FQGNSA. The CDR3 covers 14 residues. CDR3 residues: CASSLVGQTGRAFF. CDR3 sequence (DNA): TGTGCCAGCAGCTTAGTAGGGCAGACAGGGCGAGCTTTCTTT.

This clonotype was counted once. V is TRBV7-9 and J is TRBJ2-1; D not certain. The CDR3 spans 15 residues. The germline V gene has CDR1 SEHNR and CDR2 FQNEAQ (reference sequence). With 1 base removed from V and 4 bases from J, the gap between germline ends came to 11 bases. In DNA form, the CDR3 reads TGTGCCAGCAGCTTAGGAGCCCCCCCATACAATGAGCAGTTCTTC. It is translated as CASSLGAPPYNEQFF.

This clonotype has only a few counts. V is TRBV2 and J is TRBJ1-1; 9 nucleotides line up with TRBD1. The CDR3 extends over 15 amino acids. Germline assignment: CDR1 SNHLY and CDR2 FYNNEI. V shed 3 bases and J 6 bases; nucleotides not matched to a gene: 8. The CDR3 protein is CASSDEGTGPAEAFF. CDR3 nucleotides: TGTGCCAGCAGTGATGAAGGGACAGGGCCTGCTGAAGCTTTCTTT.

This clonotype was found a few times. This rearrangement joins TRBV7-2 to TRBJ1-4; 12 bases match TRBD1. Trimming took 5 bases from V and 6 from J; bases not matched to a gene: 7. CDR1 is SGHTA and CDR2 is FQGNSA in the germline V gene. The length of the CDR3 is 16 residues. The CDR3 sequence: CASSPEGTGGYEKLFF. The CDR3 nucleotides are TGTGCCAGCAGCCCCGAGGGGACAGGGGGCTATGAAAAACTGTTTTTT.

The chain combines TRBV7-2 with TRBJ2-5; tentative D call: TRBD2 (5 bases). The germline V gene has CDR1 SGHTA and CDR2 FQGNSA. This CDR3 comprises 14 residues. V lost 1 base, J lost 5 bases, and 11 bases lay in between. CDR3 residues: CASSLVANGETQYF. The CDR3 DNA reads as TGTGCCAGCAGCTTAGTAGCGAATGGGGAGACCCAGTACTTC.

The CDR3 protein is CASGWSSGLGDEQFF. The CDR3 DNA is TGTGCTAGTGGTTGGAGTAGCGGGTTAGGCGATGAGCAGTTCTTC. The V gene is TRBV12-5, the J gene TRBJ2-1; 7 bases are shared with TRBD2. V shed 4 bases, J shed 8 bases, and the junction held 11 bases outside the gene matches. Looked up from germline, CDR1 is LGHNT and CDR2 is FRNRAP. The CDR3 spans 15 residues.

The chain carries TRBV20-1 and TRBJ2-5; the match to TRBD1 covers 9 bases. TRBJ2-7 matches the DNA end more closely, so the J call is doubtful. From germline, CDR1 is DFQATT and CDR2 SNEGSKA (reference sequence). CDR3 length: 17 amino acids. The CDR3 protein is CSAREDPGQGRTYEQYF. CDR3 DNA: TGCAGTGCTAGAGAAGATCCGGGACAGGGCCGAACCTACGAGCAGTACTTC.

The chain carries TRBV6-1 and TRBJ1-2; D is undetermined. Trimming pared 3 bases from V and 4 bases from J, leaving 9 bases between. Germline values: CDR1 MNHNS, CDR2 SASEGT. This CDR3 spans 13 amino acids. CDR3 residues: CASSDPGPYGYTF. DNA for the CDR3: TGTGCCAGCAGTGATCCAGGACCCTATGGCTACACCTTC.

The chain carries TRBV30 and TRBJ2-3, with a possible D match to TRBD2 (6 bases). The V and J ends lost 0 bases and 1 base respectively, with 11 bases between them. CDR1 GTSNPN and CDR2 SVGIG come from the germline V gene (reference sequence). This CDR3 comprises 15 residues. The DNA for the CDR3 is TGTGCCTGGAGTGTTGGTGCGGGACGCACAGATACGCAGTATTTT. Protein: CAWSVGAGRTDTQYF.

This clonotype was seen a few times. The chain is built from TRBV19 and TRBJ2-4; D is undetermined. Trimming pared 6 bases from V and 1 base from J, leaving 7 bases between. This CDR3 is 13 amino acids long. CDR1 is LNHDA, CDR2 SQIVND, per germline (reference sequence). The CDR3 sequence is CASREYAKNIQYF. The DNA for the CDR3 is TGTGCCAGTAGGGAGTATGCCAAAAACATTCAGTACTTC.

This clonotype was recorded a few times. A much larger clone lies one base from this, so it may be a read error. CDR3 nucleotide sequence: TGTGCCAGCAGCCTCGTGGCGGGAGGGCCAGCAGATACGCAGTATTTT. This encodes CASSLVAGGPADTQYF. V and J are TRBV12-3 or TRBV12-4 and TRBJ2-3, with 9 bases that match TRBD2. The V gene end was trimmed by 6 bases and the J gene end by 4 bases; junction bases not matched to a gene: 11. The CDR3 has 16 residues.

The chain employs TRBV6-2 or TRBV6-3 and TRBJ1-2; 7 positions match TRBD1. Germline V gene lookup returns CDR1 MNHEY and CDR2 SVGEGT. The V gene end was trimmed by 2 bases and the J gene end by 1 base; junction bases not matched to a gene: 22. The CDR3 loop spans 21 amino acids. The CDR3 region has the DNA TGTGCCAGCAGTTACGAGGTGTCTGGAGGGGGCGCGGATGTTGGTAACTATGGCTACACCTTC. Its translation is CASSYEVSGGGADVGNYGYTF.

V is TRBV29-1 and J is TRBJ2-2, with D possibly TRBD1 on 6 matching bases. With 7 bases removed from V and 3 bases from J, the gap between germline ends came to 9 bases. Looked up from germline, CDR1 is SQVTM and CDR2 is ANQGSEA. The length of the CDR3 is 12 residues. CDR3 DNA sequence: TGCAGCGGACAGGAGTACACCGGGGAGCTGTTTTTT. Its translation: CSGQEYTGELFF.

This clonotype has only a few counts. V gene TRBV12-3 or TRBV12-4 combines with J gene TRBJ2-5; the match to TRBD2 covers 9 bases. The length of the CDR3 is 16 residues. V was pared by 6 bases and J by 1 base, with 9 bases of the junction left unmatched. The CDR3 region has the DNA TGTGCCAGCAGACCCGGGACTAGCTCCTTCCAAGAGACCCAGTACTTC. It specifies CASRPGTSSFQETQYF.

The chain recombines TRBV28 with TRBJ1-1; D is perhaps TRBD1 (5 bases). Germline CDR1 is MDHEN and CDR2 is SYDVKM. The CDR3 totals 12 residues. V was pared by 4 bases and J by 3 bases, with 6 bases between. CDR3 DNA sequence: TGTGCCAGCAGTTCGGGGCACACTGAAGCTTTCTTT. This gives the protein CASSSGHTEAFF.

This clonotype has just a few counts. This chain links TRBV11-2 with TRBJ2-4, with TRBD2 matching 10 bases. The end of the DNA aligns better with TRBJ2-7, so the J call may be wrong. CDR3 length: 15 amino acids. Germline V CDR1 and CDR2: SGHAT, FQNNGV. CDR3 loop: CASSLELAGNYEQYF. The CDR3 DNA is TGTGCCAGCAGCTTAGAACTAGCGGGGAACTACGAGCAGTACTTC.

The sample holds a few counts of this clonotype. The chain employs TRBV7-6 and TRBJ2-1; 10 bases agree with TRBD1. Trimming removed 5 bases from V and 6 bases from J; junction bases left unmatched: 10. CDR1 and CDR2 from the germline V gene are SGHVS and FNYEAQ. CDR3 length: 16 amino acids. CDR3 sequence (DNA): TGTGCCAGCAGCCCTAGACAGGGGGCGCCGAGCAATGAGCAGTTCTTC. Translation: CASSPRQGAPSNEQFF.

This clonotype showed up many times. The V gene is TRBV4-1, the J gene TRBJ2-3; 10 nucleotides align to TRBD1. CDR1 is MGHRA, CDR2 YSYEKL, per germline. CDR3 length: 17 residues. V trimming: 1 base; J trimming: 1 base; junction bases outside the gene matches: 5. The CDR3 DNA reads TGCGCCAGCAGCCAAGGCCCCGGGACAGGGGGCACAGATACGCAGTATTTT. It translates to CASSQGPGTGGTDTQYF.

The sample holds a few counts of this clonotype. This chain joins TRBV29-1 and TRBJ2-1, with 7 bases matching TRBD1. Germline CDR1 is SQVTM and CDR2 is ANQGSEA. The CDR3 covers 15 residues. Trimming took 0 bases from V and 2 from J; bases not matched to a gene: 4. DNA of the CDR3: TGCAGCGTTGAAGATGTGGACAGGACCTACAATGAGCAGTTCTTC. This codes for CSVEDVDRTYNEQFF.

CDR3 amino acids: CASSLGRLEGHNEQFF. Here the CDR3 DNA reads TGTGCCAGCAGCCTAGGGCGGCTAGAAGGGCACAATGAGCAGTTCTTC. The chain is built from TRBV7-3 and TRBJ2-1; D is uncertain. V lost 5 bases and J 5 bases, leaving 19 bases between the germline ends. Germline CDR1 SGHTA, CDR2 FQGTGA. This CDR3 is 16 amino acids long.